This T cell receptor beta chain was observed in a study of T cell responses to AZD1222 COVID-19 vaccine. This CDR3 has 15 residues. The V gene lost 3 bases and the J gene lost 2 bases, with 11 bases spanning the gap. Germline V gives CDR1 LNHDA, CDR2 SQIVND (reference sequence). Libraries were prepared by immunoSEQ multiplex PCR; TCRdb keeps only in-frame clonotypes and omits some of them. The sample includes some 150,000 clones, roughly nine tenths of them seen just once. The rearrangement joins TRBV19 to TRBJ1-5; D gene unclear. Sequencing used peripheral blood, obtained on day 0 of AZD1222 vaccination. The sequence came from an adult in good health. CDR3: CASSMSQVGNQPQHF. CDR3 coding DNA: TGTGCCAGTAGTATGTCTCAGGTGGGCAATCAGCCCCAGCATTTT.